These 15 T cell receptor beta chains share one sample of origin, sequenced in a study of OX40 agonist ivuxolimab in advanced cancers. Measured with immunoSEQ multiplex PCR; TCRdb has only the in-frame clones, and not every one. This repertoire shows tens of thousands of clones, roughly 92% found once; its top ten account for 0.44%. The input for sequencing was CD4+ or CD8+ T cells sorted from blood, taken in a trial of the OX40 agonist ivuxolimab. The receptors here all came from an adult with an advanced solid tumor such as melanoma, head and neck, liver or kidney cancer.

The gene calls are TRBV20-1 and TRBJ2-4, with TRBD1 identical over 7 bases. The CDR3 totals 11 residues. Trimming at V came to 6 bases and at J to 6 bases, leaving 2 bases not matched to a gene. Germline CDR1 is DFQATT and CDR2 is SNEGSKA (reference sequence). CDR3: CSARQGNIQYF. The CDR3 DNA is TGCAGTGCCCGACAGGGAAACATTCAGTACTTC.

DNA of the CDR3: TGTGCCAGCTCAAGCGAACGTGGACAGCGCTCCTACGAGCAGTACTTC. Translated, it gives CASSSERGQRSYEQYF. This rearrangement joins TRBV18 to TRBJ2-7; D is perhaps TRBD1 (6 bases). Trimming took 5 bases from V and 0 from J, leaving 17 bases between them. Germline values: CDR1 KGHSH, CDR2 LQKENI. This CDR3 region has 16 residues.

This chain joins TRBV27 and TRBJ2-1; 14 positions match TRBD2. The germline V gene has CDR1 MNHEY and CDR2 SMNVEV (reference sequence). The CDR3 is 16 amino acids. J gave up 6 bases and V 6 bases, and 7 bases lay outside the gene matches. The DNA for the CDR3 is TGTGCCAGCAGCTTTGGTGGGACTAGCGGGAGCAATGAGCAGTTCTTC. This encodes CASSFGGTSGSNEQFF.

The chain recombines TRBV18 with TRBJ2-1; 14 bases agree with TRBD2. The CDR3 runs 16 residues. The junction had 8 bases not matched to a gene; V was cut back by 6 bases and J by 7 bases. The germline V gene encodes CDR1 KGHSH and CDR2 LQKENI. DNA of the CDR3: TGTGCCAGCTCGTCGGGGACTAGCGGGAGCTTAAATGAGCAGTTCTTC. It is translated as CASSSGTSGSLNEQFF.

A note on this clone: Other DNA sequences within the sample encode an identical CDR3. The CDR3, as DNA: TGTGCCAGCTCACCAGGGCAGGGGGCTGGAAATGAGCAGTTCTTC. This translates into CASSPGQGAGNEQFF. The chain uses TRBV18 and TRBJ2-1, with 8 positions matching TRBD1. The CDR3 consists of 15 residues. Germline trimming cut 2 bases from V and 7 bases from J; bases unmatched to any gene: 7. CDR1 and CDR2 from the germline V gene are KGHSH and LQKENI.

This clone occurred a few times. Other DNA sequences of this sample code for an identical CDR3. The chain employs TRBV19 and TRBJ2-5; no clear D. CDR1 and CDR2 from the germline V gene are LNHDA and SQIVND (reference sequence). Trimming took 1 base from V and 2 from J, leaving 2 bases between them. The CDR3 has 12 residues. As DNA, the CDR3 is TGTGCCAGTAGTATAGGGCAAGAGACCCAGTACTTC. Translated: CASSIGQETQYF.

The chain links TRBV6-1 to TRBJ2-6, with D possibly TRBD2 on 5 matching bases. The CDR3 is 18 residues long. V lost 3 bases and J 1 base, leaving 16 bases between the germline ends. Germline-derived CDR1 and CDR2 are MNHNS and SASEGT. Written as DNA, the CDR3 is TGTGCCAGCAGTGACGGGGTCCAGAGAAGATCTGGGGCCAACGTCCTGACTTTC. This translates into CASSDGVQRRSGANVLTF.

The rearrangement uses TRBV5-5 and TRBJ2-7, with 9 bases that match TRBD2. The V and J ends lost 3 bases and 0 bases, in that order; junction bases with no gene match: 4. The CDR3 has 15 residues. Germline V CDR1 and CDR2: SGHKS, YYEKEE (reference sequence). This CDR3 is CASSSNSGSSYEQYF. The CDR3 DNA is TGTGCCAGCAGCTCTAATAGCGGGAGCTCCTACGAGCAGTACTTC. Full variable domain (remainder filled in from reference TRBV5-5 and TRBJ2-7): DAGVTQSPTHLIKTRGQQVTLRCSPISGHKSVSWYQQVLGQGPQFIFQYYEKEERGRGNFPDRFSARQFPNYSSELNVNALLLGDSALYLCASSSNSGSSYEQYFGPGTRLTVT.

The CDR3 coding sequence is TGTGCCAGTTCCGGGACAGGGGGCTTTCAGCCCCAGCATTTT. Protein: CASSGTGGFQPQHF. The V call is TRBV19, the J call TRBJ1-5; 12 bases agree with TRBD1. The germline CDR1 and CDR2 sequences are LNHDA and SQIVND (reference sequence). CDR3 length: 14 amino acids. V lost 8 bases and J lost 6; bases outside the gene matches: 5.

The chain recombines TRBV5-8 with TRBJ2-1, with 11 bases fitting TRBD2. CDR1 is SGHTS and CDR2 is YDEGEE in the germline V gene. The CDR3 consists of 17 residues. Losses at the gene ends were 2 bases for V and 4 bases for J; bases not matched to a gene: 8. CDR3 nucleotides: TGTGCCAGCAGCTTACAAGGGACTAGCGGATTATACAATGAGCAGTTCTTC. Translated: CASSLQGTSGLYNEQFF. The full variable domain, rest sourced from reference TRBV5-8 and TRBJ2-1, is EAGVTQSPTHLIKTRGQQATLRCSPISGHTSVYWYQQALGLGLQFLLWYDEGEERNRGNFPPRFSGRQFPNYSSELNVNALELEDSALYLCASSLQGTSGLYNEQFFGPGTRLTVL.

This chain links TRBV7-2 with TRBJ2-3; D ambiguous. From germline, CDR1 is SGHTA and CDR2 FQGNSA. The germline V and J ends were trimmed by 1 base and 5 bases, with 16 bases remaining between them. The CDR3 runs 16 residues. The CDR3 DNA follows: TGTGCCAGCAGCTTAGAGGGTCGAGATGGGGTAGATACGCAGTATTTT. Translating it yields CASSLEGRDGVDTQYF.

The chain carries TRBV27 and TRBJ2-1; TRBD2 agrees at 7 bases. Germline lookup yields CDR1 MNHEY and CDR2 SMNVEV (reference sequence). The trim removed 4 bases at V and 7 bases at J, leaving 10 bases unmatched. This CDR3 is built from 15 residues. The CDR3 loop reads CASSSATSALNEQFF. CDR3 sequence (DNA): TGTGCCAGCAGTTCCGCAACTAGCGCCCTAAATGAGCAGTTCTTC.

The chain combines TRBV7-9 with TRBJ2-7, with 7 bases identical to TRBD2. CDR3 length: 14 residues. CDR1 SEHNR and CDR2 FQNEAQ come from the germline V gene (reference sequence). J lost 2 bases, V lost 6 bases, and 7 bases had no gene match. The CDR3 loop is CASSPGRETYEQYF. CDR3 sequence (DNA): TGTGCCAGCAGTCCTGGGCGGGAGACCTACGAGCAGTACTTC.

As to this clone: The same CDR3 is also encoded by other DNA sequences in this sample. The chain uses TRBV7-8 and TRBJ1-5; D uncertain. The CDR3 runs 14 residues. V was pared by 1 base and J by 2 bases, with 6 bases between. Germline values: CDR1 SGHVS, CDR2 FQNEAQ. DNA for the CDR3: TGTGCCAGCAGCTTAGGGCAGGGCAATCAGCCCCAGCATTTT. This gives the protein CASSLGQGNQPQHF.

This clone showed up just once. This chain joins TRBV14 and TRBJ2-7, with 11 bases fitting TRBD1. CDR3 length equals 16 residues. V dropped 4 bases and J dropped 3; count of bases not matched to a gene: 8. Germline V gene lookup returns CDR1 SGHDN and CDR2 FVKESK. The CDR3 DNA sequence: TGTGCCAGCAGCCCACATAGGACAGGGGGCAACTACGAGCAGTACTTC. Translation: CASSPHRTGGNYEQYF.